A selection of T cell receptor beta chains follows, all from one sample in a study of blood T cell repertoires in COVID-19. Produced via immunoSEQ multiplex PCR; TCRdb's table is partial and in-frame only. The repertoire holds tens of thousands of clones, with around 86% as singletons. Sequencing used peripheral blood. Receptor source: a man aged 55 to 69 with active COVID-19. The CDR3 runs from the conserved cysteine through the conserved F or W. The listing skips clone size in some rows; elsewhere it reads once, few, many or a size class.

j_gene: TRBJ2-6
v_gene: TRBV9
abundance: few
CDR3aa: CASKRQSGANVLTF

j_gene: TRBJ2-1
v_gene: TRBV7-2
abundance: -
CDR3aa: CASSRSLAGSNEQFF

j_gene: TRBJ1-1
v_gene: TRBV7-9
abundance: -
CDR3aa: CASSGVGDRAGKEAFF

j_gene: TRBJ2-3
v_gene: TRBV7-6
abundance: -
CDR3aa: CASSLIGGHTDTQYF

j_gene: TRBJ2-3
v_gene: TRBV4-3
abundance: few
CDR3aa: CASSQDPLAGGRGTQYF

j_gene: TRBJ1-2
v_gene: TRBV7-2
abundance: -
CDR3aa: CASSSRRSGNYGYTF

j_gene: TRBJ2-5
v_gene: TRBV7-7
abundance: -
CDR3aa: CASSATGQGKTQYF

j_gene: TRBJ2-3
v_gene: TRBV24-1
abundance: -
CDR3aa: CATSVAGLEGHTQYF

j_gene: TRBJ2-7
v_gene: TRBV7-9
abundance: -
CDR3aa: CASSLAGPNPYEQYF

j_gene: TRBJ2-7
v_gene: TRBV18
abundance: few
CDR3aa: CASSPLKADRVISYEQYF

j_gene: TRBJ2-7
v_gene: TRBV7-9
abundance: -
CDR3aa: CASSGRLAGGVSYEQYF

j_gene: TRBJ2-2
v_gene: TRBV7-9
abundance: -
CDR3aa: CASSFRLNTGELFF

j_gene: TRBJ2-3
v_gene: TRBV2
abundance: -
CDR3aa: CASSEGVSGGATDTQYF

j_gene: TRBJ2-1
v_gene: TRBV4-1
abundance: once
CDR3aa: CASSQGLGGGVGYEQFF

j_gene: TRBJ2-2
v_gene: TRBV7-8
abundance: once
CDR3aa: CASSLAREDGELFF

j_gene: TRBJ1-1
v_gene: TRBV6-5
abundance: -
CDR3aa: CASIGGMNTEAFF

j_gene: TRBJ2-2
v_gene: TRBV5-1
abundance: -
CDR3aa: CASSSGQGAAGELFF

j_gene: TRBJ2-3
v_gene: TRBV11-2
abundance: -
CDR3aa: CASSPRSDRNTDTQYF